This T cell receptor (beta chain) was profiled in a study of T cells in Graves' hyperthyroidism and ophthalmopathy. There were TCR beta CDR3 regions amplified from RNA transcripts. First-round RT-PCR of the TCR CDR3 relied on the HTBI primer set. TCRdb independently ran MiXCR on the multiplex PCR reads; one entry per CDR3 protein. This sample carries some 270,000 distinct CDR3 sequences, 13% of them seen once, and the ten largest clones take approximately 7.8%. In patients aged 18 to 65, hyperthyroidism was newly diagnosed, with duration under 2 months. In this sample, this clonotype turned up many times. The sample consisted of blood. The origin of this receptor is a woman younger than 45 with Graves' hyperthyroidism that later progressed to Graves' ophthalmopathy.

The CDR3 sequence is CAISESAGTHTDTQYF. CDR3 coding DNA: TGTGCCATCAGTGAGTCAGCGGGGACTCACACAGATACGCAGTATTTT. The gene calls are TRBV10-3 and TRBJ2-3; 7 bases map to TRBD2. V lost 0 bases, J lost 2 bases, and 5 bases stayed unmatched. The germline V gene encodes CDR1 ENHRY and CDR2 SYGVKD. This CDR3 contains 16 residues.